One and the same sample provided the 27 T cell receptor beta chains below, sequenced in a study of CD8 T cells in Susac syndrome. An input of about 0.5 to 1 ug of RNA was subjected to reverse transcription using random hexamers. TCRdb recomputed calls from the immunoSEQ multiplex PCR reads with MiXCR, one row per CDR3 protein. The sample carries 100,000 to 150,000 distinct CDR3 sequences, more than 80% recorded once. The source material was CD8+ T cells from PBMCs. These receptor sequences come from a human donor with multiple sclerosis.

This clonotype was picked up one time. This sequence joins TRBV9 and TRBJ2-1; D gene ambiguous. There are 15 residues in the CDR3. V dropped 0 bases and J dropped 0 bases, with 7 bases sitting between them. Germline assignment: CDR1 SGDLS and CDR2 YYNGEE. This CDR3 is CASSVDASSYNEQFF. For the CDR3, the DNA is TGTGCCAGCAGCGTAGATGCCAGCTCCTACAATGAGCAGTTCTTC.

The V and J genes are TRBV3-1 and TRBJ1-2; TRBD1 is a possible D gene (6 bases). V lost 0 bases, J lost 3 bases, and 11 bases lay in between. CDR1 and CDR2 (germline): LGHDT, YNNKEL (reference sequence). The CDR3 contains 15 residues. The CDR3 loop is CASSQDRGRDYGYTF. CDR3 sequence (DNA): TGTGCCAGCAGCCAAGATCGGGGGCGAGACTATGGCTACACCTTC.

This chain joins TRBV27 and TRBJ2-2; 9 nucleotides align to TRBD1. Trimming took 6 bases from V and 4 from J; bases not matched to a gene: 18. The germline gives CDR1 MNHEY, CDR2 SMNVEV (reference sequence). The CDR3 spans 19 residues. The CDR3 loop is CASRSIDRGSGALTGELFF. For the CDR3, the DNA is TGTGCCAGCAGAAGCATTGACAGGGGGTCAGGGGCCCTCACCGGGGAGCTGTTTTTT.

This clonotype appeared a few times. The chain's CDR3 is CASRLTGSEQYF. The CDR3 coding sequence is TGTGCCAGCAGGCTGACAGGGAGCGAGCAGTACTTC. V is TRBV13 and J is TRBJ2-7; 7 nucleotides line up with TRBD1. J was trimmed by 6 bases and V by 6 bases; bases with no gene match: 5. The CDR3 runs to 12 residues. Germline V gene data show CDR1 as PRHDT and CDR2 as FYEKMQ (reference sequence).

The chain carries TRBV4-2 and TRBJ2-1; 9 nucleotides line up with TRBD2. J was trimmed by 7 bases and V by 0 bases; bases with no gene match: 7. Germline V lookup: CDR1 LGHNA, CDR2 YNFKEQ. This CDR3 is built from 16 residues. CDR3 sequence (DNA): TGTGCCAGCAGCCAAGACCAGCGGGGGGCTGGGAATGAGCAGTTCTTC. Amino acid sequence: CASSQDQRGAGNEQFF.

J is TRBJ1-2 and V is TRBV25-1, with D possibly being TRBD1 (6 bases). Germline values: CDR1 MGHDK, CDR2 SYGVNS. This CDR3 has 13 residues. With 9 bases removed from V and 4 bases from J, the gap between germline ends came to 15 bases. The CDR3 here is CASHPARGYGYTF. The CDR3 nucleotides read TGTGCCAGTCATCCCGCCAGGGGCTATGGCTACACCTTC.

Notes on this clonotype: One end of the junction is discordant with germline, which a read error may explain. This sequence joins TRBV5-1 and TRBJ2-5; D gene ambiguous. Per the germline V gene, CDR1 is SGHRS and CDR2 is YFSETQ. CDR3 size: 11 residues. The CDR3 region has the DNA TGCGCCAGCAGGTTGGGCGAGACCCAGTACTTC. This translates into CASRLGETQYF.

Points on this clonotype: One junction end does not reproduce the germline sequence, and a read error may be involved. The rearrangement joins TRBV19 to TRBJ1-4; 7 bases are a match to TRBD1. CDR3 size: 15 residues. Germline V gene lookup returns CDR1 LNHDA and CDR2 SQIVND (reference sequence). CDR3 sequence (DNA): TGTGCCAATAGTATAGGGGAGACAGGGAATGAAAAACTGTTTTTT. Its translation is CANSIGETGNEKLFF.

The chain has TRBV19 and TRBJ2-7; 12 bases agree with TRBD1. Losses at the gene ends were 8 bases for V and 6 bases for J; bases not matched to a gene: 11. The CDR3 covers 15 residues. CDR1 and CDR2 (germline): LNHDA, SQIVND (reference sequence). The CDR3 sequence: CASEPTGTGGVEQYF. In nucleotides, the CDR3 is TGTGCCAGTGAACCTACCGGGACAGGGGGCGTCGAGCAGTACTTC.

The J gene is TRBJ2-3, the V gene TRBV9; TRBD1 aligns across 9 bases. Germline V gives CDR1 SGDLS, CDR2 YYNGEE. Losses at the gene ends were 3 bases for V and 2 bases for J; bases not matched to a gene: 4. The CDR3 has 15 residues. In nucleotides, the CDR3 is TGTGCCAGCAGCGGGGGACAGGGCAACACAGATACGCAGTATTTT. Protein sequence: CASSGGQGNTDTQYF.

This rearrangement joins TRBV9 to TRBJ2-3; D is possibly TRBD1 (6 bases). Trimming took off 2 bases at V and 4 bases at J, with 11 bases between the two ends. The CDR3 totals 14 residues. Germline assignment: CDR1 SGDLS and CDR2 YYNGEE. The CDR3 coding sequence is TGTGCCAGCAGCGTCAGGGGAAGCGCAGATACGCAGTATTTT. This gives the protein CASSVRGSADTQYF.

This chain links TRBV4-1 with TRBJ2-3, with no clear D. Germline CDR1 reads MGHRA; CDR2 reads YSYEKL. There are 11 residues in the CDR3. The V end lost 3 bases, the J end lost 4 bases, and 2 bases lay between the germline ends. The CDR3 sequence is CASSHSDTQYF. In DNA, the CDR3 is TGCGCCAGCAGCCATTCAGATACGCAGTATTTT.

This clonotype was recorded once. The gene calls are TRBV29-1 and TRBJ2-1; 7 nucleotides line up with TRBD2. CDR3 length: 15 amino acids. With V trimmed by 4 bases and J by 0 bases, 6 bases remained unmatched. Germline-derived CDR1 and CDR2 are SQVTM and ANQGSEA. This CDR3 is CSVVLAESSYNEQFF. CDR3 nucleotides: TGCAGCGTTGTTCTAGCGGAAAGCTCCTACAATGAGCAGTTCTTC.

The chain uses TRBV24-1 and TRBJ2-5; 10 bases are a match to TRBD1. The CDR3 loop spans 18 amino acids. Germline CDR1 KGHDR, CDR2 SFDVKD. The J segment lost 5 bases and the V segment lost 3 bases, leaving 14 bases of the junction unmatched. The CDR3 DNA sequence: TGTGCCACCAGTGATCGTCTTACCGGGACAGGGGATCGGGAGACCCAGTACTTC. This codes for CATSDRLTGTGDRETQYF.

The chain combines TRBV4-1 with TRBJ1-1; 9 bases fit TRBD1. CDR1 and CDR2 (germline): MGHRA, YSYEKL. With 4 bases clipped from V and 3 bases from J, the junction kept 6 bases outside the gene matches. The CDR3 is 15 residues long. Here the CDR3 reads CASSPMGQGDTEAFF. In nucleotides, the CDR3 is TGCGCCAGCAGCCCTATGGGACAGGGAGACACTGAAGCTTTCTTT.

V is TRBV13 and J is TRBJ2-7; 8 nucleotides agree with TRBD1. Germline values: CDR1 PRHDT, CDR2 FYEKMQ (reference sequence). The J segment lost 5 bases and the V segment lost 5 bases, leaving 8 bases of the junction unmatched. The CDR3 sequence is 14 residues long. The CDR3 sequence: CASSLSDRVHEQYV. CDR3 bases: TGTGCCAGCAGCCTTTCGGACAGGGTCCACGAGCAGTACGTC.

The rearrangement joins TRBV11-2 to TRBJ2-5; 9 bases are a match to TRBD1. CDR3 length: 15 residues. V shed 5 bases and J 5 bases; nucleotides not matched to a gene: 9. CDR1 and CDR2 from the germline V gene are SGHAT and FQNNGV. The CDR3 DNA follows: TGTGCCAGCAGCGTACAGGGGGCCGGCGTGGAGACCCAGTACTTC. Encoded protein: CASSVQGAGVETQYF.

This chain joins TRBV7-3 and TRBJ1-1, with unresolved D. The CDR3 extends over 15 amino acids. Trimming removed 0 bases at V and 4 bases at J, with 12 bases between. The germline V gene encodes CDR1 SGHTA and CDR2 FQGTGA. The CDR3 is CASSLTPAMGTEAFF. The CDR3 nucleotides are TGTGCCAGCAGCTTAACGCCGGCGATGGGCACTGAAGCTTTCTTT.

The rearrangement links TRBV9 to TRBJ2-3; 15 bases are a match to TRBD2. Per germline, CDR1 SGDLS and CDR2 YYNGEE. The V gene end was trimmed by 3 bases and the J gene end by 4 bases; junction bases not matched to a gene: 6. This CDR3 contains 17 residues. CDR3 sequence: CASSAPGTSGGSDTQYF. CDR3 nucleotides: TGTGCCAGCAGCGCGCCTGGGACTAGCGGGGGGTCAGATACGCAGTATTTT.

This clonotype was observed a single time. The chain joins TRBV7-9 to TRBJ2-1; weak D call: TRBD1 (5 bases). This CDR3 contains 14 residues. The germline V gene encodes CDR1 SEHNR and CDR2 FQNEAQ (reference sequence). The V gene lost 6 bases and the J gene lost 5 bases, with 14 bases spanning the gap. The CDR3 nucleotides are TGTGCCAGCAGACCTCGGGCAGGGCACAATGAGCAGTTCTTC. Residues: CASRPRAGHNEQFF. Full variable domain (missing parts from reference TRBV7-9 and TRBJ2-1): DTGVSQNPRHKITKRGQNVTFRCDPISEHNRLYWYRQTLGQGPEFLTYFQNEAQLEKSRLLSDRFSAERPKGSFSTLEIQRTEQGDSAMYLCASRPRAGHNEQFFGPGTRLTVL.

The CDR3 spells CASSLKWLGSGNEQFF. The CDR3 DNA is TGTGCCAGCAGCTTAAAGTGGCTAGGCAGTGGCAATGAGCAGTTCTTC. V and J are TRBV7-9 and TRBJ2-1, with D hard to call. Germline lookup yields CDR1 SEHNR and CDR2 FQNEAQ (reference sequence). This CDR3 is 16 amino acids long. Trimming removed 2 bases from V and 6 bases from J, with 17 bases in between.

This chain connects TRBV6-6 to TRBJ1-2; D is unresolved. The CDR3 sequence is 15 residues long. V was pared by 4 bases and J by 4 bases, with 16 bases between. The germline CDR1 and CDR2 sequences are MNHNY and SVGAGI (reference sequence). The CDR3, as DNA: TGTGCCAGCAGTTCAAGACCCGGACGGCCCTATGGCTACACCTTC. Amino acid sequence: CASSSRPGRPYGYTF.

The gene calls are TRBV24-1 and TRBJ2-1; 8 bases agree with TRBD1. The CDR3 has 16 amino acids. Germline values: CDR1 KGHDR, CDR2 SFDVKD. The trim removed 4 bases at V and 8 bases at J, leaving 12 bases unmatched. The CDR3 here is CATSEVGQGAFDEQFF. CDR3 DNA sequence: TGTGCCACCAGTGAAGTTGGGCAGGGGGCTTTCGATGAGCAGTTCTTC.

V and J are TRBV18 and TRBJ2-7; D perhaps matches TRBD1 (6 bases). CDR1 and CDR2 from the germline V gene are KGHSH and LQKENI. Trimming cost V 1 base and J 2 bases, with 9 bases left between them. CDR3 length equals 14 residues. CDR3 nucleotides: TGTGCCAGCTCACCACGGGGGCAACCCTACGAGCAGTACGTC. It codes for CASSPRGQPYEQYV.

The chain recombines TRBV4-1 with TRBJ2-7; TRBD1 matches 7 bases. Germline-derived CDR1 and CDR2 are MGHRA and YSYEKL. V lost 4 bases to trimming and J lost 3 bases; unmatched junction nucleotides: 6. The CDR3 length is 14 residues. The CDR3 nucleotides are TGCGCCAGCAGCCCATTGACAGGGAACTACGAGCAGTACTTC. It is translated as CASSPLTGNYEQYF.

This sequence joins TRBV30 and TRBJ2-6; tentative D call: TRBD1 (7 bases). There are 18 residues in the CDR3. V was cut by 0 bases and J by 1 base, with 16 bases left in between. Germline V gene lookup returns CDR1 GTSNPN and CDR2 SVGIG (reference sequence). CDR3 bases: TGTGCCTGGAGTGTAGAAGGACAGGAGGGTTCTGGGGCCAACGTCCTGACTTTC. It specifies CAWSVEGQEGSGANVLTF.

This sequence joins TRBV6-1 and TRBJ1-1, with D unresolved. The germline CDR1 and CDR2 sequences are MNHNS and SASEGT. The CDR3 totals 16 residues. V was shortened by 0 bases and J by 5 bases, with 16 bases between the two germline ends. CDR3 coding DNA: TGTGCCAGCAGTGAAGCTCGACTGGGCCGTCGAACTGAAGCTTTCTTT. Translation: CASSEARLGRRTEAFF.